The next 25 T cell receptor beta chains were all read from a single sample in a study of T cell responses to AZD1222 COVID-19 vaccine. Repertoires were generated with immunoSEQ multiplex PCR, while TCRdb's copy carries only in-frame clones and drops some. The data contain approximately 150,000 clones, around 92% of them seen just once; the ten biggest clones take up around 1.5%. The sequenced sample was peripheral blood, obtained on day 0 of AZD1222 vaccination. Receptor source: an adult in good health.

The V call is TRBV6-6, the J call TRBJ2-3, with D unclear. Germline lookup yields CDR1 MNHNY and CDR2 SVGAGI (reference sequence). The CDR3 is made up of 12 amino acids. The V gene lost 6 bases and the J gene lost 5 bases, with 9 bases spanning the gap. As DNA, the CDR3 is TGTGCCAGCAGATCTGTGGGAGATACGCAGTATTTT. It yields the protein CASRSVGDTQYF.

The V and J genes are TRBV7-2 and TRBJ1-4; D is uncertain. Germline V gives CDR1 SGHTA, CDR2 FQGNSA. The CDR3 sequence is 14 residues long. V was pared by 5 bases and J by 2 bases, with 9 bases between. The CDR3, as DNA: TGTGCCAGCAGCCCAATCCCGACTAATGAAAAACTGTTTTTT. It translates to CASSPIPTNEKLFF.

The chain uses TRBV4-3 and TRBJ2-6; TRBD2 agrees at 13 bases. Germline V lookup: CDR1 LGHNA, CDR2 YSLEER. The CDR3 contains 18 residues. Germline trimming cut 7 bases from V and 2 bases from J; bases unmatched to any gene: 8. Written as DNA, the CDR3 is TGCGCCAGCAACCACGTGGGACTAGCGGGAACTGGGGCCAACGTCCTGACTTTC. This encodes CASNHVGLAGTGANVLTF.

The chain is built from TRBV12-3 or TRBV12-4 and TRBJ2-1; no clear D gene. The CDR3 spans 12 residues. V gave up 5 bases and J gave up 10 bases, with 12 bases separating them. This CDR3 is CASSPSLGEQFF. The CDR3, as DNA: TGTGCCAGCAGTCCGTCCCTCGGGGAGCAGTTCTTC.

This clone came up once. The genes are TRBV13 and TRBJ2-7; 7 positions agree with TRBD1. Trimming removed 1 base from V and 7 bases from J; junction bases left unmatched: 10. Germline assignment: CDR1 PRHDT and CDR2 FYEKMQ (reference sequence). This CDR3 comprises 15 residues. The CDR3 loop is CASSLATDRAGEQYF. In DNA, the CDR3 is TGTGCCAGCAGCTTAGCTACTGACAGGGCTGGGGAGCAGTACTTC.

CDR3 bases: TGTGCCATCAGTGATTGGACCGGAAATAAGCCCCAGCATTTT. Protein product: CAISDWTGNKPQHF. The rearrangement uses TRBV10-3 and TRBJ1-5, with unresolved D. CDR1 and CDR2 (germline): ENHRY, SYGVKD. The V end lost 3 bases, the J end lost 8 bases, and 14 bases lay between the germline ends. CDR3 size: 14 residues.

CDR3 nucleotides: TGTGCCAGCAGCTTGGGAGGCGCCACCATATATTTT. It yields the protein CASSLGGATIYF. V usage is TRBV5-4 and J usage is TRBJ1-3; D not certain. Germline lookup yields CDR1 SGHNT and CDR2 YYREEE (reference sequence). Trimming took off 0 bases at V and 9 bases at J, with 7 bases between the two ends. This CDR3 has 12 amino acids. Full variable domain (missing parts from reference TRBV5-4 and TRBJ1-3): ETGVTQSPTHLIKTRGQQVTLRCSSQSGHNTVSWYQQALGQGPQFIFQYYREEENGRGNFPPRFSGLQFPNYSSELNVNALELDDSALYLCASSLGGATIYFGEGSWLTVV.

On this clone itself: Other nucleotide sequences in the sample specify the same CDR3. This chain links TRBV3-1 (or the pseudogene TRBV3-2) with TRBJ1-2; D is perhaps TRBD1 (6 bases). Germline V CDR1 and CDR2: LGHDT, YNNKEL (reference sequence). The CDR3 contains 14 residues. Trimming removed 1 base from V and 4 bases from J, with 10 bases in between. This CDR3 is CASSQARGGYGYTF. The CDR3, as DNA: TGTGCCAGCAGCCAAGCCAGGGGCGGCTATGGCTACACCTTC.

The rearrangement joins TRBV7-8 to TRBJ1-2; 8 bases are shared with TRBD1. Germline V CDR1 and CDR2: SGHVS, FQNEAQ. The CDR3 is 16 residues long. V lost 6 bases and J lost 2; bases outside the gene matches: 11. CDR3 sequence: CASSFSGQGGNYGYTF. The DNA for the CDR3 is TGTGCCAGCAGTTTTTCCGGACAGGGAGGGAACTATGGCTACACCTTC.

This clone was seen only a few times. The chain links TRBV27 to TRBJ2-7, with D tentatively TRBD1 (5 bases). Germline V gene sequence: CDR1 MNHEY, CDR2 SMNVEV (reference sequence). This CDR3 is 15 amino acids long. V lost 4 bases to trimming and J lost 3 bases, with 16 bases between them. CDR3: CASSSLGQVLYEQYF. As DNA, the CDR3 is TGTGCCAGCAGTTCTCTGGGGCAGGTTCTCTACGAGCAGTACTTC.

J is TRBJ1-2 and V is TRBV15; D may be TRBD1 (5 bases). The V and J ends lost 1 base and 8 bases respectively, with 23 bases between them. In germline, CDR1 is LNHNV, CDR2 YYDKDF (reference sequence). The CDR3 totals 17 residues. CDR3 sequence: CATSRVPQRQLVWGYTF. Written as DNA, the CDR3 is TGTGCCACCAGCAGAGTTCCCCAGCGACAGCTTGTCTGGGGCTACACCTTC.

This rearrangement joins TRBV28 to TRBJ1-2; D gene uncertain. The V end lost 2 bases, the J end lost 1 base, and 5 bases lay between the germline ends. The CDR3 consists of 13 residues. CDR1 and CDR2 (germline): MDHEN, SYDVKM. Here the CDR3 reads CASSLVGNYGYTF. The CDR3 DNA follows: TGTGCCAGCAGTTTAGTGGGTAACTATGGCTACACCTTC.

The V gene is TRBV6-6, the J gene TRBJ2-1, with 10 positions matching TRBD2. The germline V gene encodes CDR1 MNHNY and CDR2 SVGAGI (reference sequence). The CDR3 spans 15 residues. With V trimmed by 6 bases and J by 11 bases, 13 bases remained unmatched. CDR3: CASSVRTSGITQQFF. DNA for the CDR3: TGTGCCAGCAGCGTCAGGACTAGCGGAATCACACAGCAGTTCTTC.

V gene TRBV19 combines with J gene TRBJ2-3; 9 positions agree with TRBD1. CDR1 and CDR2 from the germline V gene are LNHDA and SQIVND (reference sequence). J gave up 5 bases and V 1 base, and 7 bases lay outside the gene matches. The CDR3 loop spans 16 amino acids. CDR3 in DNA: TGTGCCAGTAGTATAGCCGGGACAGGGTTCGGAGATACGCAGTATTTT. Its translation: CASSIAGTGFGDTQYF. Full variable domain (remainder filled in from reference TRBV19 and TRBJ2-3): DGGITQSPKYLFRKEGQNVTLSCEQNLNHDAMYWYRQDPGQGLRLIYYSQIVNDFQKGDIAEGYSVSREKKESFPLTVTSAQKNPTAFYLCASSIAGTGFGDTQYFGPGTRLTVL.

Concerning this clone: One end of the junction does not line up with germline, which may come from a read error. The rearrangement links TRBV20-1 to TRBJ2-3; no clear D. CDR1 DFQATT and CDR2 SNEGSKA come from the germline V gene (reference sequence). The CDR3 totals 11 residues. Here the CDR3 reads CSAGETDTQYF. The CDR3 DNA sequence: TGCAGTGCTGGAGAAACAGATACGCAGTATTTT.

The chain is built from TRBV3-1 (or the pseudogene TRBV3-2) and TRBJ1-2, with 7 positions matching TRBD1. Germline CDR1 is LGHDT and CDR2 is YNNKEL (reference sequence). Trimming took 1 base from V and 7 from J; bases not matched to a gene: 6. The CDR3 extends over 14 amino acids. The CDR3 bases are TGTGCCAGCAGCCAAGTCCAGGGGGAAAGTGGCTACACCTTC. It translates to CASSQVQGESGYTF.

The CDR3 bases are TGTGCCAGCAGCCCCGGACAGTCCTTCTATGGCTACACCTTC. Amino acids: CASSPGQSFYGYTF. The gene calls are TRBV7-9 and TRBJ1-2, with D perhaps matching TRBD1 (6 bases). V gave up 5 bases and J gave up 4 bases, with 14 bases separating them. Per germline, CDR1 SEHNR and CDR2 FQNEAQ (reference sequence). The CDR3 has 14 residues.

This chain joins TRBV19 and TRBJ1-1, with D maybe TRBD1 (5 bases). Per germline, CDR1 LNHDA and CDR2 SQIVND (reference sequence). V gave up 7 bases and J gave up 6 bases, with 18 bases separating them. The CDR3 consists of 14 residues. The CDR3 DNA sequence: TGTGCCAGTATTAACCCCGGGGTGGGGGCTGAAGCTTTCTTT. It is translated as CASINPGVGAEAFF.

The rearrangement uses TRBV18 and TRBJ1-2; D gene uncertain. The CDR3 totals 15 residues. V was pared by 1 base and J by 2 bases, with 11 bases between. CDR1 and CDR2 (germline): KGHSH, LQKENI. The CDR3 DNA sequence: TGTGCCAGCTCACCACAGGGCGAGCAGAACTATGGCTACACCTTC. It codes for CASSPQGEQNYGYTF.

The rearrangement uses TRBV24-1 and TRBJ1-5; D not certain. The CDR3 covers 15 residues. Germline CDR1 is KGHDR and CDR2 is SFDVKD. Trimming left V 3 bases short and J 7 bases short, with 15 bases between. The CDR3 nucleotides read TGTGCCACCAGTGATCCAGCCTACACGGACCAGCCCCAGCATTTT. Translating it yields CATSDPAYTDQPQHF.

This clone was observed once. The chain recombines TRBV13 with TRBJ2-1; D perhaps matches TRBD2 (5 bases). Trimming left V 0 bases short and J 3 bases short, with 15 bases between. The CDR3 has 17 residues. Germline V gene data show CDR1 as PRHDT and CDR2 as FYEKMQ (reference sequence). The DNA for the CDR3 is TGTGCCAGCAGCTTAGGGGCTGAGGCTAGCCTCTACAATGAGCAGTTCTTC. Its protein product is CASSLGAEASLYNEQFF.

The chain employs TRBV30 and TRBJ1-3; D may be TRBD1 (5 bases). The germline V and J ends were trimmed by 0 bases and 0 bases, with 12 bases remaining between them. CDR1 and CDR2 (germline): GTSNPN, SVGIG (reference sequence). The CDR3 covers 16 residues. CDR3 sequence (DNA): TGTGCCTGGAGTGTACGGGGACGGTTCTCTGGAAACACCATATATTTT. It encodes CAWSVRGRFSGNTIYF. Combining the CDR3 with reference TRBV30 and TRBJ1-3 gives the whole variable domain SQTIHQWPATLVQPVGSPLSLECTVEGTSNPNLYWYRQAAGRGLQLLFYSVGIGQISSEVPQNLSASRPQDRQFILSSKKLLLSDSGFYLCAWSVRGRFSGNTIYFGEGSWLTVV.

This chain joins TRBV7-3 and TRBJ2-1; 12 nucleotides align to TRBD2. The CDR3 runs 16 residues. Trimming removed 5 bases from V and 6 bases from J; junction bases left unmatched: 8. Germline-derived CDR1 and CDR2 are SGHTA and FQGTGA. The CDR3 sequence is CASSPKTSGSPNEQFF. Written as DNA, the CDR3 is TGTGCCAGCAGCCCGAAGACTAGCGGGAGTCCCAATGAGCAGTTCTTC. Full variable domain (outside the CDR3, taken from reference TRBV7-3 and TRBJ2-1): GAGVSQTPSNKVTEKGKYVELRCDPISGHTALYWYRQSLGQGPEFLIYFQGTGAADDSGLPNDRFFAVRPEGSVSTLKIQRTERGDSAVYLCASSPKTSGSPNEQFFGPGTRLTVL.

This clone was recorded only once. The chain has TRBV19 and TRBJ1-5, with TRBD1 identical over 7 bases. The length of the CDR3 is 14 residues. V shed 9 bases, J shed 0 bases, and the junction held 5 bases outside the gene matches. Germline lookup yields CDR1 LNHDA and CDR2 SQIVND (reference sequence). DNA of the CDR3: TGTGCCAGCAGGGGGGGAATTAGCAATCAGCCCCAGCATTTT. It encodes CASRGGISNQPQHF.

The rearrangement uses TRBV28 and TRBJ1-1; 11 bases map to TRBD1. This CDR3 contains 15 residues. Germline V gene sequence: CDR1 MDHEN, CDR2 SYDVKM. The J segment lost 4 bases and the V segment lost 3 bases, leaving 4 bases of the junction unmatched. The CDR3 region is CASSFVDRGLTEAFF. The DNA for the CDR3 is TGTGCCAGCAGTTTCGTGGACAGGGGGCTCACTGAAGCTTTCTTT. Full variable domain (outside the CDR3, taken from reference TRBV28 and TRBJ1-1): DVKVTQSSRYLVKRTGEKVFLECVQDMDHENMFWYRQDPGLGLRLIYFSYDVKMKEKGDIPEGYSVSREKKERFSLILESASTNQTSMYLCASSFVDRGLTEAFFGQGTRLTVV.